One and the same sample provided the 22 T cell receptor beta chains below, sequenced in a study of CD8 T cells in Susac syndrome. RNA in amounts of roughly 0.5 to 1 ug was reverse transcribed with random hexamers. TCRdb reprocessed the immunoSEQ multiplex PCR reads with MiXCR, giving one entry per CDR3 protein. The sample lists 200,000 or so distinct CDR3 sequences, 85% to 95% occurring once. The sequencing input was CD8+ T cells from PBMCs. These receptors were taken from a human donor with Susac syndrome.

This chain links TRBV5-1 with TRBJ2-2; D call uncertain. Germline lookup yields CDR1 SGHRS and CDR2 YFSETQ. V shed 5 bases and J shed 3 bases, with 8 bases lying between them. The CDR3 has 13 amino acids. The CDR3 here is CASRPAYTGELFF. DNA of the CDR3: TGCGCCAGCAGACCGGCGTACACCGGGGAGCTGTTTTTT.

This chain joins TRBV20-1 and TRBJ1-4; 9 bases map to TRBD1. The junction had 9 bases not matched to a gene; V was cut back by 6 bases and J by 4 bases. Germline V lookup: CDR1 DFQATT, CDR2 SNEGSKA (reference sequence). The CDR3 is 15 residues long. This CDR3 reads CSAKVLGQGNEKLFF. In DNA form, the CDR3 reads TGCAGTGCCAAAGTTCTGGGACAGGGTAATGAAAAACTGTTTTTT.

Of note for this clonotype: Germline is not matched at one junction end, which may reflect a read error. The genes are TRBV5-1 and TRBJ2-7; D gene uncertain. From germline, CDR1 is SGHRS and CDR2 YFSETQ. The CDR3 runs to 13 residues. Written as DNA, the CDR3 is TGCGCCAGCACCTTGAACCCCTCCTACGAGCAGTACTTC. Translation gives CASTLNPSYEQYF.

The rearrangement joins TRBV12-3 or TRBV12-4 to TRBJ2-1, with TRBD2 matching over 8 bases. This CDR3 has 16 amino acids. V gave up 6 bases and J gave up 4 bases; unmatched junction bases: 11. CDR3 protein: CASSPTQRGYYNEQFF. CDR3 nucleotides: TGTGCCAGCAGCCCCACTCAGCGGGGGTATTACAATGAGCAGTTCTTC.

The chain carries TRBV11-2 and TRBJ2-5; D gene ambiguous. The CDR3 loop spans 15 amino acids. Germline V gene lookup returns CDR1 SGHAT and CDR2 FQNNGV. V lost 1 base to trimming and J lost 4 bases, with 13 bases between them. The CDR3 DNA reads TGTGCCAGCAGCTTAGTCCCAGGTTTCGTAGAGACCCAGTACTTC. Translated, it gives CASSLVPGFVETQYF.

The chain has TRBV12-3 or TRBV12-4 and TRBJ1-6, with unresolved D. The length of the CDR3 is 12 residues. The germline V and J ends were trimmed by 8 bases and 6 bases, with 8 bases remaining between them. CDR3 loop: CASRLGNSPLHF. The CDR3 nucleotides are TGTGCCAGCCGACTGGGTAATTCACCCCTCCACTTT.

The chain combines TRBV19 with TRBJ2-1; tentative D call: TRBD2 (6 bases). The CDR3 consists of 12 residues. Trimming stripped 1 base from V and 9 bases from J, with 7 bases between. Germline loops: CDR1 LNHDA, CDR2 SQIVND (reference sequence). The CDR3 loop reads CASSIGGVEQFF. As DNA, the CDR3 is TGTGCCAGTAGTATAGGCGGGGTTGAGCAGTTCTTC.

V usage is TRBV28 and J usage is TRBJ2-7; D is tentatively TRBD1 or TRBD2 (5 bases each). Germline V lookup: CDR1 MDHEN, CDR2 SYDVKM. V dropped 3 bases and J dropped 5 bases, with 14 bases sitting between them. This CDR3 has 14 amino acids. The CDR3 coding sequence is TGTGCCAGCAGTTTGCGAGGGACGGTCAACGAGCAGTACTTC. Protein: CASSLRGTVNEQYF.

CDR3 protein: CASSYLGLAVNEQFF. DNA for the CDR3: TGTGCCAGCAGTTACTTGGGACTAGCGGTGAATGAGCAGTTCTTC. The rearrangement uses TRBV6-5 and TRBJ2-1; 11 bases fit TRBD2. The CDR3 contains 15 residues. CDR1 MNHEY and CDR2 SVGAGI come from the germline V gene. V dropped 1 base and J dropped 7; count of bases not matched to a gene: 3.

V is TRBV5-1 and J is TRBJ1-1; D remains ambiguous. The germline CDR1 and CDR2 sequences are SGHRS and YFSETQ. The CDR3 length is 14 residues. Trimming left V 4 bases short and J 0 bases short, with 10 bases between. The CDR3 reads CASSQRDLNTEAFF. The CDR3, as DNA: TGCGCCAGCAGCCAAAGGGATCTGAACACTGAAGCTTTCTTT.

The chain joins TRBV7-9 to TRBJ2-7; a possible D gene is TRBD2 (5 bases). Trimming took off 7 bases at V and 2 bases at J, with 15 bases between the two ends. Germline loops: CDR1 SEHNR, CDR2 FQNEAQ (reference sequence). This CDR3 spans 14 amino acids. The CDR3 is CASTPIVGAYEQYF. The CDR3 nucleotides read TGTGCCAGCACCCCTATCGTCGGGGCCTACGAGCAGTACTTC.

In its sample, this clonotype was seen once. The chain couples TRBV27 to TRBJ1-2, with 8 bases aligning to TRBD1. Germline trimming cut 5 bases from V and 7 bases from J; bases unmatched to any gene: 9. Germline lookup yields CDR1 MNHEY and CDR2 SMNVEV (reference sequence). CDR3 length: 14 amino acids. The CDR3 region is CASSISQGAAGYTF. The CDR3 DNA is TGTGCCAGCAGTATTTCGCAGGGGGCGGCTGGCTACACCTTC.

This clonotype appeared once. The rearrangement joins TRBV7-9 to TRBJ1-1; the D is unclear. The CDR3 length is 13 residues. V shed 5 bases and J shed 3 bases, with 10 bases lying between them. Germline V gene sequence: CDR1 SEHNR, CDR2 FQNEAQ (reference sequence). The CDR3 bases are TGTGCCAGCAGCCCCTGGGGTGACACTGAAGCTTTCTTT. Translation gives CASSPWGDTEAFF.

This chain uses TRBV5-6 with TRBJ2-7, with 9 positions matching TRBD1. From germline, CDR1 is SGHDT and CDR2 YYEEEE. The CDR3 has 13 amino acids. With 3 bases clipped from V and 7 bases from J, the junction kept 5 bases outside the gene matches. This chain's CDR3 is CASSYGTGKEQYF. CDR3 nucleotides: TGTGCCAGCAGCTATGGGACAGGGAAGGAGCAGTACTTC.

This clonotype was detected only a few times. The chain recombines TRBV5-1 with TRBJ2-7; no definite D call. Trimming took off 0 bases at V and 2 bases at J, with 6 bases between the two ends. Germline CDR1 SGHRS, CDR2 YFSETQ. This CDR3 is built from 13 residues. This CDR3 is CASSLEETYEQYF. CDR3 DNA: TGCGCCAGCAGCTTGGAGGAGACCTACGAGCAGTACTTC.

This clonotype was counted a single time. The rearrangement uses TRBV3-1 and TRBJ1-4, with D unresolved. Between the trimmed V and J ends, which lost 4 bases and 1 base, there was a span of 7 bases. Germline V gene data show CDR1 as LGHDT and CDR2 as YNNKEL (reference sequence). The CDR3 loop spans 14 amino acids. Here the CDR3 DNA reads TGTGCCAGCAGCCCTCGGGTAACTAATGAAAAACTGTTTTTT. This encodes CASSPRVTNEKLFF.

In DNA form, the CDR3 reads TGCAGCGTTTGGCAGGGGGGCACTGAAGCTTTCTTT. Its protein is CSVWQGGTEAFF. The V call is TRBV29-1, the J call TRBJ1-1; 7 bases are shared with TRBD1. Per the germline V gene, CDR1 is SQVTM and CDR2 is ANQGSEA. The CDR3 runs to 12 residues. V dropped 5 bases and J dropped 4; count of bases not matched to a gene: 4.

This sequence joins TRBV19 and TRBJ2-1; 7 nucleotides align to TRBD2. The length of the CDR3 is 13 residues. With 9 bases clipped from V and 7 bases from J, the junction kept 9 bases outside the gene matches. CDR1 and CDR2 (germline): LNHDA, SQIVND (reference sequence). CDR3 nucleotides: TGTGCCAGCGTGATAGCGGGTACTAATGAGCAGTTCTTC. This translates into CASVIAGTNEQFF.

This clonotype was seen only once. The V and J genes are TRBV9 and TRBJ2-7; D unclear. Germline-derived CDR1 and CDR2 are SGDLS and YYNGEE. The CDR3 consists of 11 residues. With 4 bases removed from V and 2 bases from J, the gap between germline ends came to 4 bases. This CDR3 reads CASSRTYEQYF. Written as DNA, the CDR3 is TGTGCCAGCAGCAGAACCTACGAGCAGTACTTC.

The chain combines TRBV3-1 with TRBJ1-1; a weak D match, TRBD1 (6 bases). Germline CDR1 is LGHDT and CDR2 is YNNKEL (reference sequence). V lost 1 base and J lost 5, with 11 bases in between. CDR3 length: 14 amino acids. The CDR3 loop reads CASSQATGFTEAFF. CDR3 DNA: TGTGCCAGCAGCCAAGCTACAGGGTTTACTGAAGCTTTCTTT.

The chain joins TRBV2 to TRBJ2-2; D tentatively reads TRBD1 or TRBD2 (6 bases each). The germline gives CDR1 SNHLY, CDR2 FYNNEI. The CDR3 has 13 amino acids. The V gene lost 6 bases and the J gene lost 6 bases, with 11 bases spanning the gap. In DNA, the CDR3 is TGTGCCAGCAGATTTAGGGGGGCCGGGGAGCTGTTTTTT. Translating gives CASRFRGAGELFF. Filled out from reference TRBV2 and TRBJ2-2, the complete variable domain reads EPEVTQTPSHQVTQMGQEVILRCVPISNHLYFYWYRQILGQKVEFLVSFYNNEISEKSEIFDDQFSVERPDGSNFTLKIRSTKLEDSAMYFCASRFRGAGELFFGEGSRLTVL.

J is TRBJ2-1 and V is TRBV7-9; 7 bases agree with TRBD2. Germline V gives CDR1 SEHNR, CDR2 FQNEAQ (reference sequence). The trim removed 1 base at V and 6 bases at J, leaving 6 bases unmatched. CDR3 length equals 15 residues. The CDR3 loop is CASSLVGGSGNEQFF. DNA of the CDR3: TGTGCCAGCAGCTTAGTAGGCGGGAGTGGCAATGAGCAGTTCTTC.